This TCR beta chain was captured by sequencing in a study of blood T cell repertoires in COVID-19. CDR3 length: 12 residues. The V and J ends lost 5 bases and 5 bases, in that order; junction bases with no gene match: 0. Germline V CDR1 and CDR2: GTSNPN, SVGIG (reference sequence). Sequencing was performed with immunoSEQ multiplex PCR; in TCRdb, only in-frame clones are kept and a portion is missing. The repertoire holds tens of thousands of clones, with 91% as singletons. V and J are TRBV30 and TRBJ1-6, with TRBD1 identical over 7 bases. Sequencing was carried out using peripheral blood. This clonotype was obtained from a human donor in a cohort sampled during active COVID-19. The CDR3 reads CAWDRDNSPLHF. The DNA of the CDR3 is TGTGCCTGGGACAGGGATAATTCACCCCTCCACTTT. The full variable domain, with the rest looked up from reference TRBV30 and TRBJ1-6, is SQTIHQWPATLVQPVGSPLSLECTVEGTSNPNLYWYRQAAGRGLQLLFYSVGIGQISSEVPQNLSASRPQDRQFILSSKKLLLSDSGFYLCAWDRDNSPLHFGNGTRLTVT.